This TCR beta chain came from a study of cytomegalovirus exposure and HLA in healthy donors. Notes on the study in general: Cytomegalovirus-associated status was assigned to approximately 160 TCR beta chains.

Turning to this clone: Its antigen is not identified.

PCR used 60 Vbeta primers and 13 Jbeta primers. Profiling relied on immunoSEQ multiplex PCR, and the TCRdb table lists in-frame clones only, not all of them. The table lists just over 150,000 clones, approximately 86% of them singletons. CDR3 size: 11 residues. Sequencing was carried out using PBMCs. V usage is TRBV21-1 and J usage is TRBJ1-2; the DNA was not compared with TRBD1, the D call given in the table. TRBV21-1 is deemed a pseudogene. This clonotype originated in a woman aged 18-29 years in good health and CMV-seronegative. CDR3 protein: CASSPRGRYTF. DNA for the CDR3: TGTGCCAGCAGCCCTAGGGGTCGTTACACCTTC.